This TCR beta chain is from a study of T cells of healthy individuals. This clonotype was seen many times. Each CDR3 protein is one row after TCRdb ran MiXCR on the 5' RACE reads. The repertoire holds around 63,000 distinct CDR3 sequences, with 15% to 20% as singletons. This CDR3 contains 15 residues. Germline-derived CDR1 and CDR2 are SGHTA and FQGTGA. J lost 3 bases, V lost 8 bases, and 7 bases had no gene match. The V and J genes are TRBV7-3 and TRBJ2-3, with TRBD2 matching 11 bases. The source of this sequence is a human donor in good health. The CDR3 loop is CASLPTSGSTDTQYF. CDR3 DNA: TGTGCCAGCCTACCCACTAGCGGGAGTACAGATACGCAGTATTTT.